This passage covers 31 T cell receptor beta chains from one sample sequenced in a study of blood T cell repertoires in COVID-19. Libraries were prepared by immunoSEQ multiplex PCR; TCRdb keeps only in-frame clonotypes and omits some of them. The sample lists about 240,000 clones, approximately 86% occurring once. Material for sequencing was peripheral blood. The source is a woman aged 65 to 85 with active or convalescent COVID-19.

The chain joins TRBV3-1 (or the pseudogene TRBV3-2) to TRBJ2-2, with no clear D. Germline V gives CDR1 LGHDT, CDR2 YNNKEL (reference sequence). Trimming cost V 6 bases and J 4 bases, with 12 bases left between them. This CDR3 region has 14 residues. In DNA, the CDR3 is TGTGCCAGCAGTCGCTCGGGTATCACCGGGGAGCTGTTTTTT. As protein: CASSRSGITGELFF.

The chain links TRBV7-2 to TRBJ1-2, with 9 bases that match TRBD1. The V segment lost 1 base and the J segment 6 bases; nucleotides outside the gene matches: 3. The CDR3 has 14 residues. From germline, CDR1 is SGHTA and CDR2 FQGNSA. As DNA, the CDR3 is TGTGCCAGCAGCTTAGGGCGACAGGGGGATGGCTACACCTTC. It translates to CASSLGRQGDGYTF. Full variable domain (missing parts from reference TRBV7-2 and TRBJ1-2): GAGVSQSPSNKVTEKGKDVELRCDPISGHTALYWYRQSLGQGLEFLIYFQGNSAPDKSGLPSDRFSAERTGGSVSTLTIQRTQQEDSAVYLCASSLGRQGDGYTFGSGTRLTVV.

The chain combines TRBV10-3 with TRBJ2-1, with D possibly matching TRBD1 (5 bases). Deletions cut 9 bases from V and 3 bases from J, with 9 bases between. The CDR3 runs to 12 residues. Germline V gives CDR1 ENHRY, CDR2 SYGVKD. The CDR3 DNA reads TGTGCCATAACTCAGGGCTACAATGAGCAGTTCTTC. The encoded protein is CAITQGYNEQFF.

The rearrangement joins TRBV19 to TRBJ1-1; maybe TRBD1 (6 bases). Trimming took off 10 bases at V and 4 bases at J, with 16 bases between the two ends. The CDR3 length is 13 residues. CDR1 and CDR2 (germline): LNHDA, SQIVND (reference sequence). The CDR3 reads CAIRTAPFTEAFF. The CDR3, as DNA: TGTGCCATTAGGACAGCGCCGTTCACTGAAGCTTTCTTT.

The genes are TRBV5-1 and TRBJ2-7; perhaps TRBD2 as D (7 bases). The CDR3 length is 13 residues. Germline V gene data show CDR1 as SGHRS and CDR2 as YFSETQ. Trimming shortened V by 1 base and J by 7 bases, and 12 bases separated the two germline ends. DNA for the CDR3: TGCGCCAGCAGCTTGCGGGGGGCTGGTGAGCAGTACTTC. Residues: CASSLRGAGEQYF.

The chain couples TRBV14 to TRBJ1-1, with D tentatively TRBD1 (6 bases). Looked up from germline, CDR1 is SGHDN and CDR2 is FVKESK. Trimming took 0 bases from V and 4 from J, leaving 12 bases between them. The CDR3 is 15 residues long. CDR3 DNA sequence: TGTGCCAGCAGCCAAGACCGGACAGCCTTCACTGAAGCTTTCTTT. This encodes CASSQDRTAFTEAFF.

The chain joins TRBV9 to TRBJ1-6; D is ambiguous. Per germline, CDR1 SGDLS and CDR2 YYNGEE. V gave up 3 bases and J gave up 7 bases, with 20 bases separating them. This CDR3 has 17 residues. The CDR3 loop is CASSGSVREGDNSPLHF. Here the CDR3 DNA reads TGTGCCAGCAGCGGTAGCGTGAGGGAGGGTGACAATTCACCCCTCCACTTT.

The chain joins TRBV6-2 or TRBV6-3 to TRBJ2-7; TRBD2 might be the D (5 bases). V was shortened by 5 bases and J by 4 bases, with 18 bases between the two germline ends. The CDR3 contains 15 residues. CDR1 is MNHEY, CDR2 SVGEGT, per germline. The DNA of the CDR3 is TGTGCCAGCAGTCGATCTCTCAGGACTTCTTACGAGCAGTACTTC. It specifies CASSRSLRTSYEQYF.

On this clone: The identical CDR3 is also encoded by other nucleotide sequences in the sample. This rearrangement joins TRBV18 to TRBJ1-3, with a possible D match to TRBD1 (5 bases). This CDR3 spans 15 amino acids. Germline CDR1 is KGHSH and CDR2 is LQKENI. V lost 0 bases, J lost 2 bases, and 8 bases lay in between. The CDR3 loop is CASSPPAGAGNTIYF. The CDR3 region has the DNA TGTGCCAGCTCACCACCCGCGGGGGCTGGAAACACCATATATTTT.

DNA for the CDR3: TGTGCCAGCTCACCACCAACGGCAGGGAGGAACACCATATATTTT. The encoded protein is CASSPPTAGRNTIYF. The V gene is TRBV18, the J gene TRBJ1-3; D might be TRBD1 (5 bases). V gave up 0 bases and J gave up 7 bases, with 13 bases separating them. The CDR3 contains 15 residues. Germline V gene sequence: CDR1 KGHSH, CDR2 LQKENI.

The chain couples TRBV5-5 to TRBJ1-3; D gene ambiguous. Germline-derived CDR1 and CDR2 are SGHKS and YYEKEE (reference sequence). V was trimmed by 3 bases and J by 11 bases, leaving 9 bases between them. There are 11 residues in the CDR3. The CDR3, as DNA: TGTGCCAGCAGCTCTGAGCTCGCCATATATTTT. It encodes CASSSELAIYF.

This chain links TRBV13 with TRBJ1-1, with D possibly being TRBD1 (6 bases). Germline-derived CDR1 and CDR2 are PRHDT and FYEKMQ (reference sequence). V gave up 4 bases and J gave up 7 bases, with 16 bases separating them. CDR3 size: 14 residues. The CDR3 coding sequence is TGTGCCAGCAGCTCGACAGGTATTTCCTATGAAGCTTTCTTT. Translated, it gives CASSSTGISYEAFF.

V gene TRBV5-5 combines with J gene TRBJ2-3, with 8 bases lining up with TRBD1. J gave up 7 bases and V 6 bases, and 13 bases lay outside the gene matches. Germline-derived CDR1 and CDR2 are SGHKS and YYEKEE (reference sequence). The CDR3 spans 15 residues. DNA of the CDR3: TGTGCCAGCACTATTCCGGGACAGGAGAGAAATACGCAGTATTTT. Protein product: CASTIPGQERNTQYF.

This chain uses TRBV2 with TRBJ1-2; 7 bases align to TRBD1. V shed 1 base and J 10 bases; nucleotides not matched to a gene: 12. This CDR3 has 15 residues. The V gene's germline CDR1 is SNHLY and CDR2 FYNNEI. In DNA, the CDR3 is TGTGCCAGCAGTGAAGTTAGGATTGCAGGGGGAGTCTACACCTTC. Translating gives CASSEVRIAGGVYTF.

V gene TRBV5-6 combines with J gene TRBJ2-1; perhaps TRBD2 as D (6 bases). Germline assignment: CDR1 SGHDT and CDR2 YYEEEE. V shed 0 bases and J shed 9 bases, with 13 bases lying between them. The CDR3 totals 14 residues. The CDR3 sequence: CASSLAYRGSEQFF. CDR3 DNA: TGTGCCAGCAGCTTGGCGTACCGGGGGTCTGAGCAGTTCTTC.

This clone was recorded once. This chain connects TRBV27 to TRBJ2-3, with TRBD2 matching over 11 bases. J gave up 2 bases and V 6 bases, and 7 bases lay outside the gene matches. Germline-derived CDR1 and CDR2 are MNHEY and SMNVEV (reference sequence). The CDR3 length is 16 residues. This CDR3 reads CASRTILAGATDTQYF. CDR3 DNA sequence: TGTGCCAGCAGGACTATACTAGCGGGGGCCACAGATACGCAGTATTTT.

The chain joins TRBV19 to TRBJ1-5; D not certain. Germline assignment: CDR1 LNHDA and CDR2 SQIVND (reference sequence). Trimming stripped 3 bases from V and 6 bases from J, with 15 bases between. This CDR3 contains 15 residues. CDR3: CASSMHRDGSQPQHF. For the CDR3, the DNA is TGTGCCAGTAGTATGCACAGAGATGGAAGTCAGCCCCAGCATTTT.

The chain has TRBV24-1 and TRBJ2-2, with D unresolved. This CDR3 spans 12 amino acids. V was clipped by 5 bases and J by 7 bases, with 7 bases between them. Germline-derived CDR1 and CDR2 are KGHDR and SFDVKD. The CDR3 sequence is CATSVYSGELFF. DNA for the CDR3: TGTGCCACCAGTGTATACAGCGGGGAGCTGTTTTTT.

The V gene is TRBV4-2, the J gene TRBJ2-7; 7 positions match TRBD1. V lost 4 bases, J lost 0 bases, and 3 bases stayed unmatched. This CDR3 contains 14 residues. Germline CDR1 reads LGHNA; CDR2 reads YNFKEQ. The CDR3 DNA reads TGTGCCAGCAGCCGAGACAGGGACTCCTACGAGCAGTACTTC. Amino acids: CASSRDRDSYEQYF.

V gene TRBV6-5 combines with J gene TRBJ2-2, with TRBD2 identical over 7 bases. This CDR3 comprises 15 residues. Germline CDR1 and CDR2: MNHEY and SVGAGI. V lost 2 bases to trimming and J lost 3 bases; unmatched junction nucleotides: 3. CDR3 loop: CASSYAGEYTGELFF. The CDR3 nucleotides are TGTGCCAGCAGTTACGCGGGGGAGTACACCGGGGAGCTGTTTTTT.

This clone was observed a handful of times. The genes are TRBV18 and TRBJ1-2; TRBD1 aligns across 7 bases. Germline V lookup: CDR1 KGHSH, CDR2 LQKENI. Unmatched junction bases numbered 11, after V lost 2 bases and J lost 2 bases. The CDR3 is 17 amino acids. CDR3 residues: CASSPRGPGSANYGYTF. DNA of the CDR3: TGTGCCAGCTCACCAAGGGGGCCGGGGTCGGCAAACTATGGCTACACCTTC.

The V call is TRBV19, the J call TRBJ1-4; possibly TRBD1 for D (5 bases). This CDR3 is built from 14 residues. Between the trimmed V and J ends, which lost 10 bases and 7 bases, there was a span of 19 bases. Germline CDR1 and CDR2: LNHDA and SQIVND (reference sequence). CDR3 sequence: CATPEREGAEKLFF. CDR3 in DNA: TGTGCCACCCCAGAACGCGAAGGGGCTGAAAAACTGTTTTTT.

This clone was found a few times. DNA for the CDR3: TGTGCCAGCAGTTTGGACAGTTACGAGCAGTACTTC. Protein sequence: CASSLDSYEQYF. The V gene is TRBV6-5, the J gene TRBJ2-7; a weak D match, TRBD1 (6 bases). V was clipped by 4 bases and J by 4 bases, with 8 bases between them. Per germline, CDR1 MNHEY and CDR2 SVGAGI. The CDR3 is 12 residues long.

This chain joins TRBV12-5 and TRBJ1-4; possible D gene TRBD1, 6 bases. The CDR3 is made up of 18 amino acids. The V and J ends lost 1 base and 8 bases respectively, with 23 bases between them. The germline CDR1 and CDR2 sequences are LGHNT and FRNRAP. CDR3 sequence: CASGLGFPAAGVEEKLFF. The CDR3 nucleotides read TGTGCTAGTGGTTTGGGCTTTCCCGCTGCAGGGGTTGAGGAAAAACTGTTTTTT.

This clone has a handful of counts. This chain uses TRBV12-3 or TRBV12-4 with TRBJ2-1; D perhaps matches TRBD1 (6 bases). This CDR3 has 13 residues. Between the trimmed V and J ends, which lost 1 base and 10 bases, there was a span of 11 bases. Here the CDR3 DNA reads TGTGCCAGCAGTTTAGTAGCAGGGGTGGAGCAGTTCTTC. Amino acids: CASSLVAGVEQFF.

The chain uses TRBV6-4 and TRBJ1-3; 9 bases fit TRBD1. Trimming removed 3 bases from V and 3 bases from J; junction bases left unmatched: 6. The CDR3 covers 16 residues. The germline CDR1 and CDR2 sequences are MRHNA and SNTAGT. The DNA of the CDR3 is TGTGCCAGCAGTGAGAGTGGGACAGGGAATGGAAACACCATATATTTT. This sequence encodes CASSESGTGNGNTIYF.

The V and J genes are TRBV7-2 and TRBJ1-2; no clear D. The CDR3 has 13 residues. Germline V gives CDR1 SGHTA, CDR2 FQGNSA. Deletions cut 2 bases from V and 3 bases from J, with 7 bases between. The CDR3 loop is CASSLPTDYGYTF. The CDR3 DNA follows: TGTGCCAGCAGCTTACCCACGGACTATGGCTACACCTTC.

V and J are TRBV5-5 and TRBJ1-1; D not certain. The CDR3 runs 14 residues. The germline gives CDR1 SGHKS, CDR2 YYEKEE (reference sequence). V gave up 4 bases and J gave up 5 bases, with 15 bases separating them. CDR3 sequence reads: CASSPSGGRTEAFF. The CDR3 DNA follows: TGTGCCAGCAGCCCCTCGGGCGGGAGGACTGAAGCTTTCTTT.

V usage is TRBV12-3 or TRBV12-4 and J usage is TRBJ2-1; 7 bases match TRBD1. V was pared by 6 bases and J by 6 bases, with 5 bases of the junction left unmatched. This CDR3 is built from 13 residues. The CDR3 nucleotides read TGTGCCAGCAGCCGAGACAGGGCCAATGAGCAGTTCTTC. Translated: CASSRDRANEQFF.

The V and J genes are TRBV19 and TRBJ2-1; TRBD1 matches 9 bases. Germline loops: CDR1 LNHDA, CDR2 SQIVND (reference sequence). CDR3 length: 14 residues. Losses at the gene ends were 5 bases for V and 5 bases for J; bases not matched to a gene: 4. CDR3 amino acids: CASSFRDRDNEQFF. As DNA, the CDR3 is TGTGCCAGTAGTTTCCGGGACAGGGACAATGAGCAGTTCTTC.

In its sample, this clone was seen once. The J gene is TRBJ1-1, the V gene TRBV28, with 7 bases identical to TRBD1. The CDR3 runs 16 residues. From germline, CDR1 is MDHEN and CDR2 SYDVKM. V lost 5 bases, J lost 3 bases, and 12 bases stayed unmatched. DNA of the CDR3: TGTGCCAGCAGTCATCGACAGGGACGATTTGACACTGAAGCTTTCTTT. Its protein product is CASSHRQGRFDTEAFF.